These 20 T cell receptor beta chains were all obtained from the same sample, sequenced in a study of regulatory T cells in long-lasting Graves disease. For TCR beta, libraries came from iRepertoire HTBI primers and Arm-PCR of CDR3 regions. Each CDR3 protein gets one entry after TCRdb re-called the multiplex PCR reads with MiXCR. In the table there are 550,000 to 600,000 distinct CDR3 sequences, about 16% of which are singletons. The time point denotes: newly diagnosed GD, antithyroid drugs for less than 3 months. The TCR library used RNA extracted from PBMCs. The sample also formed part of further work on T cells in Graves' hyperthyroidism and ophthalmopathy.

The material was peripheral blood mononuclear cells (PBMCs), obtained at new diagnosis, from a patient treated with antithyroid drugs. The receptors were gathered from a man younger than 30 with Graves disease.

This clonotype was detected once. CDR3 amino acids: CSVDRVGYGYTF. The CDR3 region has the DNA TGCAGCGTTGACAGGGTGGGCTATGGCTACACCTTC. V usage is TRBV29-1 and J usage is TRBJ1-2; possibly TRBD1 for D (5 bases). There are 12 residues in the CDR3. The germline V gene encodes CDR1 SQVTM and CDR2 ANQGSEA. V shed 3 bases and J shed 4 bases, with 9 bases lying between them.

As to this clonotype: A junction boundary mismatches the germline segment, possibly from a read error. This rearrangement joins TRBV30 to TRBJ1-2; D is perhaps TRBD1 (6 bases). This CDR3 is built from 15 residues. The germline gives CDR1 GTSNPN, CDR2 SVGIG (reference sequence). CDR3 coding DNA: TGTACCTGGGGTCAGCTGGGGGCCTCTTACTATGGCTACACCTTC. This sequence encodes CTWGQLGASYYGYTF.

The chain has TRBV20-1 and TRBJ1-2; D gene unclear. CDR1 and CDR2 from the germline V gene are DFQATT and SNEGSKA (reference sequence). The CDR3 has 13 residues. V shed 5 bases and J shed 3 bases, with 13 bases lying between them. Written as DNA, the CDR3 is TGCAGTGCTGCCCGGGGTCTGGACTATGGCTACACCTTC. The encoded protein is CSAARGLDYGYTF.

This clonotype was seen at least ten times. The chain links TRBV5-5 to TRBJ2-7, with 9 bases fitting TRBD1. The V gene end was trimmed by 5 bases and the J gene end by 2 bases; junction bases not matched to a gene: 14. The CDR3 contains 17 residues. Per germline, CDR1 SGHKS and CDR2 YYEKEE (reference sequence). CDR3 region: CASRRSTGTGSTYEQYF. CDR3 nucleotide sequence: TGTGCCAGCAGGCGAAGCACCGGGACAGGGTCAACCTACGAGCAGTACTTC.

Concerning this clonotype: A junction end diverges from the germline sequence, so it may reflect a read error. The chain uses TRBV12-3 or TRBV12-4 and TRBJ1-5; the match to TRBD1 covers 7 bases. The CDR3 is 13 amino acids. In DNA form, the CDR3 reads TGCGCCAGCAAGGGGGCGGGCAACCAGCCCCAGCATTTT. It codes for CASKGAGNQPQHF.

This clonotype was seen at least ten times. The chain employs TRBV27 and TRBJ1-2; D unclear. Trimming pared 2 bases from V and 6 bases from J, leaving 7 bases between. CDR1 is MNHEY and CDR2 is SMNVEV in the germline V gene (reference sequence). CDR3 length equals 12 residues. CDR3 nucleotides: TGTGCCAGCAGTTTAGGGTCCGATGGCTACACCTTC. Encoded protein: CASSLGSDGYTF.

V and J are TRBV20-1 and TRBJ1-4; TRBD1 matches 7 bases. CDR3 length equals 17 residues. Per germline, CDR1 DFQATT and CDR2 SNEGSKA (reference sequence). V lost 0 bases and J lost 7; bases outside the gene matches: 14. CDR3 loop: CSARDPGTVFRGEKLFF. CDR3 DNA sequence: TGCAGTGCTAGAGATCCCGGGACAGTATTTAGGGGTGAAAAACTGTTTTTT.

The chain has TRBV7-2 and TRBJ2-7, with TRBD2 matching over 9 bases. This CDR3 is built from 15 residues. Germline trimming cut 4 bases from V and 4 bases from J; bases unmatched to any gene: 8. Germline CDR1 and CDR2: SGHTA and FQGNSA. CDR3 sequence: CASSSAGGPQYEQYF. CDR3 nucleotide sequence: TGTGCCAGCAGCTCCGCGGGAGGGCCTCAGTACGAGCAGTACTTC.

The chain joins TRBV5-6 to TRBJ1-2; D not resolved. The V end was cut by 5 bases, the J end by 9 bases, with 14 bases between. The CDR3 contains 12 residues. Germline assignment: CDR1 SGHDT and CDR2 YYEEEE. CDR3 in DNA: TGTGCCAGCAGTTTCGGGGAAGCGCGCTACACCTTC. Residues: CASSFGEARYTF.

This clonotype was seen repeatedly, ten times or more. CDR3: CATAHHEGVLVRRYGYTF. CDR3 DNA: TGTGCCACCGCCCATCACGAGGGAGTGCTTGTACGGCGCTATGGCTACACCTTC. V and J are TRBV19 and TRBJ1-2, with no clear D. This CDR3 is built from 18 residues. Germline CDR1 is LNHDA and CDR2 is SQIVND (reference sequence). Trimming took 10 bases from V and 4 from J, leaving 31 bases between them.

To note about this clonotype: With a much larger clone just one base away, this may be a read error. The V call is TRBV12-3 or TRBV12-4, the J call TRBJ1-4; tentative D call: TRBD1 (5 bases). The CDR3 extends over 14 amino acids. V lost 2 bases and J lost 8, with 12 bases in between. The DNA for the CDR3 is TGTGCCAGCAGTTTACCGGGACTGCCGGAAAAACTGTTTTTT. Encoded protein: CASSLPGLPEKLFF.

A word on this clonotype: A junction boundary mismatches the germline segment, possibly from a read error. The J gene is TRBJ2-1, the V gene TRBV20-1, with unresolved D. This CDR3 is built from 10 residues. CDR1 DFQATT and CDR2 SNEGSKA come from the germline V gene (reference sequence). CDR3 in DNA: TGCAGTGCTAACTCTAATGGGCAGTTCTTC. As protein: CSANSNGQFF.

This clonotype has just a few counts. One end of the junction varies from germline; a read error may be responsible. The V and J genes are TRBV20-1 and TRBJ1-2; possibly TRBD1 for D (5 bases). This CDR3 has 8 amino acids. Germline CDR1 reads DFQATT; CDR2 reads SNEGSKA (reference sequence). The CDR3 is CSAGWGVF. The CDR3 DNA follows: TGCAGTGCTGGATGGGGCGTCTTC.

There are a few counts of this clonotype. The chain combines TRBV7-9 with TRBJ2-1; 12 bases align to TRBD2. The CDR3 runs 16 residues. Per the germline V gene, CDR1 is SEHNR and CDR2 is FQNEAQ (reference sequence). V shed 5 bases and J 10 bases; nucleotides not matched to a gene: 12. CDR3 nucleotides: TGTGCCAGCAGCGATGCATCTAGCGGGAGGGCCTACGAGCAGTTCTTC. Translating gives CASSDASSGRAYEQFF.

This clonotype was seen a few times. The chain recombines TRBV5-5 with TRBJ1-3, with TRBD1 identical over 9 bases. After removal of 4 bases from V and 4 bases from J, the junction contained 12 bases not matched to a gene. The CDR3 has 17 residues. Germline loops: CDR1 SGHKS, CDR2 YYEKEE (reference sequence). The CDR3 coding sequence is TGTGCCAGCAGCGTCTATCCGGGACAGGGACCAGGAAACACCATATATTTT. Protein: CASSVYPGQGPGNTIYF.

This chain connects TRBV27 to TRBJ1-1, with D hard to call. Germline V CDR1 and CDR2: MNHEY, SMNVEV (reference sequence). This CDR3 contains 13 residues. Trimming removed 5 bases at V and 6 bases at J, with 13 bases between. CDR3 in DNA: TGTGCCAGCAGTGAAGCGGGTGGGGCTGAAGCTTTCTTT. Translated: CASSEAGGAEAFF.

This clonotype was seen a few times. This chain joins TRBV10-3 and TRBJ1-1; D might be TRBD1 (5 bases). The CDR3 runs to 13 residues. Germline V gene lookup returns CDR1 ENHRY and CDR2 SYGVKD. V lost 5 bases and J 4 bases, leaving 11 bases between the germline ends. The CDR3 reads CAISRDPATEAFF. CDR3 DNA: TGTGCCATCAGTCGGGACCCGGCCACTGAAGCTTTCTTT.

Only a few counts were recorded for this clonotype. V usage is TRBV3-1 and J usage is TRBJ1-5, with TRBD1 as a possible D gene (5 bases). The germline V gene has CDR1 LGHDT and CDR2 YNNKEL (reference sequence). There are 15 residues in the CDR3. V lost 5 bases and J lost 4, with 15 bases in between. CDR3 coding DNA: TGTGCCAGCAGCGACAGAGCCGCAGGGAATCAGCCCCAGCATTTT. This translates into CASSDRAAGNQPQHF.

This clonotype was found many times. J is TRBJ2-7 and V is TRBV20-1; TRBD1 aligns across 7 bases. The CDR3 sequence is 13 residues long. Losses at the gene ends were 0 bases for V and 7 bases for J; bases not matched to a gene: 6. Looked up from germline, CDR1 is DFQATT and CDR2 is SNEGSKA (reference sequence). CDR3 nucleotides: TGCAGTGCTAGAGATCGACAGGGAGTGGAGCAGTACTTC. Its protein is CSARDRQGVEQYF.

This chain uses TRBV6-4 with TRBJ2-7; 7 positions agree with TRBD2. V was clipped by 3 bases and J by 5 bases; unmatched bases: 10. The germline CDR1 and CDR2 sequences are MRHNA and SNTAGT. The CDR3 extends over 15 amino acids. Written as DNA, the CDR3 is TGTGCCAGCAGTGAGTCGGGACTAAATCGCCACGAGCAGTACTTC. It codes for CASSESGLNRHEQYF.